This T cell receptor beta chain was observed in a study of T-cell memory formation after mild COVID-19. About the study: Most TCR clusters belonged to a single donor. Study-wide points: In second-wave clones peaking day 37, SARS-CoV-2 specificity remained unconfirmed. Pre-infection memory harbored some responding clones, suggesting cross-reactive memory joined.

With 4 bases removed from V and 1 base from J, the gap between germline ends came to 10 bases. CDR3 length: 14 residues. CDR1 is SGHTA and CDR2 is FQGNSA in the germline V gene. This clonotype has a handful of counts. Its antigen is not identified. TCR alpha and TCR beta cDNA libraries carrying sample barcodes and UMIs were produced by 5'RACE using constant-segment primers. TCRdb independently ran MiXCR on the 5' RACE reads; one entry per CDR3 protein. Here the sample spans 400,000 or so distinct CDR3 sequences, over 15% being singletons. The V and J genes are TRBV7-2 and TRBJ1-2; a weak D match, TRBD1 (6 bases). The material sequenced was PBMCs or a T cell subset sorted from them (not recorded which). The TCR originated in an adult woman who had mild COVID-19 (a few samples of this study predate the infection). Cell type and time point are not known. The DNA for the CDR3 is TGTGCCAGCAGCTCCAACAGGGATAACTATGGCTACACCTTC. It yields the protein CASSSNRDNYGYTF.